The clone carrying this TCR beta chain was seen a few times. Germline V gives CDR1 MNHNS, CDR2 SASEGT. V lost 6 bases, J lost 1 base, and 12 bases lay in between. The CDR3 has 14 residues. The data stem from a study of identical twins. TCRdb independently ran MiXCR on the 5' RACE reads; one entry per CDR3 protein. The sample consists of some 660,000 distinct CDR3 sequences, over 8.5% of them appearing once. The sample was also reused in another study, on yellow fever vaccine responses in identical twins.

Sequencing input: PBMCs. The TCR comes from a woman between 18 and 30 years old in good health. The chain joins TRBV6-1 to TRBJ2-5, with D unclear. This CDR3 is CASSPIVVQETQYF. The CDR3 DNA reads TGTGCCAGCAGCCCCATAGTAGTCCAAGAGACCCAGTACTTC.